This entry features one T cell receptor (beta chain) sequence. Use of 60 Vbeta and 13 Jbeta primers characterized the PCR. The method was immunoSEQ multiplex PCR; TCRdb's version includes in-frame clones alone and lacks a portion of them. This sample yields 150,000 or so clones, of which 81% are seen a single time; approximately 5% belongs to the top ten. This specimen comes from a study of cytomegalovirus exposure and HLA in healthy donors. The V gene lost 0 bases and the J gene lost 2 bases, with 11 bases spanning the gap. The CDR3 length is 16 residues. Germline-derived CDR1 and CDR2 are MNHNY and SVGAGI (reference sequence).

The chain is built from TRBV6-6 and TRBJ1-3; D ambiguous. Sequences were obtained from PBMCs. The sequence derives from a woman between 18 and 30 years old in good health and CMV-seropositive. CDR3 amino acids: CASSYSALTPGNTIYF. The DNA of the CDR3 is TGTGCCAGCAGTTACTCAGCTCTTACCCCTGGAAACACCATATATTTT.